Listed below are T cell receptor beta chains from one sample, sequenced in a study of cytomegalovirus exposure and HLA in healthy donors. The table came from immunoSEQ multiplex PCR; TCRdb's copy has only in-frame clones and leaves some out. The table shows 220,000 or so clones, with 70% to 80% occurring only once. Specimen: PBMCs. Every receptor here comes from a woman aged 30 to 39 in good health and CMV-seronegative. Each CDR3 is given with its conserved first and last residue. The D gene is left open where the match is weak. Not every row has a clone size; where given, it reads once, few, many or a size class.

v_gene	j_gene	d_gene	abundance	CDR3nt	CDR3aa
TRBV7-8	TRBJ2-1	-	-	TGTGCCAGCAGCTTGGGACTTACTAATGAGCAGTTCTTC	CASSLGLTNEQFF
TRBV27	TRBJ1-5	-	few	TGTGCCAGCAGCGTGGTGCAGGCCTTGGATAGGCCCCAGCATTTT	CASSVVQALDRPQHF
TRBV9	TRBJ1-6	-	-	TGTGCCAGCAGCGTAGTCGGCAGGGTTGATTCACCCCTCCACTTT	CASSVVGRVDSPLHF
TRBV4-2	TRBJ2-7	TRBD2	-	TGTGCCAGCAGCCCGTTAGCGGGGGGACTTGACGAGCAGTACTTC	CASSPLAGGLDEQYF
TRBV19	TRBJ2-3	TRBD2	few	TGTGCCAGTAGTATTGGCGGGAGGGCCACAGATACGCAGTATTTT	CASSIGGRATDTQYF
TRBV6-1	TRBJ1-1	TRBD1	-	TGTGCCACCGTCCCGGGACAGGGATCGGTAACTGAAGCTTTCTTT	CATVPGQGSVTEAFF
TRBV6-1	TRBJ2-5	TRBD1	-	TGTGCCAGCACCAGACAGGGCGGAGAGACCCAGTACTTC	CASTRQGGETQYF
TRBV7-2	TRBJ1-6	-	-	TGTGCCAGCAGCTTAGCTAGCGGGGCCAATTCACCCCTCCACTTT	CASSLASGANSPLHF
TRBV19	TRBJ1-4	-	-	TGTGCCAGTAGGACAACATGGGGGGGAACTAATGAAAAACTGTTTTTT	CASRTTWGGTNEKLFF
TRBV6-5	TRBJ2-7	-	once	TGTGCCAGCAGGAGGCAGGGGTCCCACGAGCAGTACTTC	CASRRQGSHEQYF
TRBV5-1	TRBJ1-2	TRBD1	-	TGCGCCAGCAGCGCGGGACAGGGGGCTAACTATGGCTACACCTTC	CASSAGQGANYGYTF
TRBV15	TRBJ1-4	-	-	TGTGCCACCAGCAGAGTTGTCCAGGTTGGGACTAATGAAAAACTGTTTTTT	CATSRVVQVGTNEKLFF
TRBV7-9	TRBJ1-4	-	-	TGTGCCAGCAGCTTAGGGGGGGGAAAACTGTTTTTT	CASSLGGGKLFF
TRBV7-9	TRBJ2-7	TRBD1	-	TGTGCCAGCAGTTCTACAGGGGGCGCGTACGAGCAGTACTTC	CASSSTGGAYEQYF
TRBV21-1	TRBJ1-4	-	-	TGTGCCAGCAGTCAGGGGTTTAATGAAAAACTGTTTTTT	CASSQGFNEKLFF
TRBV5-1	TRBJ2-5	TRBD1	-	TGCGCCAGCAGCCAGCAAGACAGGGACCGGGAGACCCAGTACTTC	CASSQQDRDRETQYF
TRBV10-3	TRBJ2-2	-	-	TGTGCCATCAGTAACAGTCTAGCCGGGACCGGGGAGCTGTTTTTT	CAISNSLAGTGELFF